The rows below give T cell receptor beta chains drawn from one sample of a study of blood T cell repertoires in COVID-19. TCRdb keeps only in-frame clones here, not all; method: immunoSEQ multiplex PCR. The repertoire consists of 110,000 or so clones, with roughly 79% occurring once and the leading ten covering around two fifths. Sequenced material: peripheral blood. These receptors were taken from a man older than 75 with acute or convalescent COVID-19. CDR3s include the opening cysteine and the closing phenylalanine or tryptophan. The D gene is left open where the match is weak. The size entry is marked missing in some rows and otherwise reads once, few, many or a size class.

TRBV7-8	NA	NA	TRBJ2-2	TGTGCCAGCAGCCATGACACGTTAGACACCGGGGAGCTGTTTTTT	CASSHDTLDTGELFF
TRBV27	NA	NA	TRBJ2-1	TGTGCCAGCAGTTCCCTAAGAAACAATGAGCAGTTCTTC	CASSSLRNNEQFF
TRBV4-1	NA	NA	TRBJ1-3	TGCGCCAGCAGCCAAGCACAGTCTGGAAACACCATATATTTT	CASSQAQSGNTIYF
TRBV24-1	TRBD1	NA	TRBJ1-5	TGTGCCACCAGTGATCGCTCAGGGGGGCTTAATCAGCCCCAGCATTTT	CATSDRSGGLNQPQHF
TRBV7-2	TRBD1	NA	TRBJ2-5	TGTGCCAGCAGCCAGGACAGGGGAGGAAAGACCCAGTACTTC	CASSQDRGGKTQYF
TRBV7-6	NA	NA	TRBJ2-3	TGTGCCAGCAGCATAACAGGGCCAGATACGCAGTATTTT	CASSITGPDTQYF
TRBV6-2/TRBV6-3	NA	NA	TRBJ2-1	TGTGCCAGCAGTTACTCTAACAAGTGGCAGTTCTTC	CASSYSNKWQFF
TRBV11-2	TRBD2	NA	TRBJ2-3	TGTGCCAGCAGCTTTCCCGGGACTAGCGGGAGCACAGATACGCAGTATTTT	CASSFPGTSGSTDTQYF
TRBV5-4	NA	once	TRBJ2-7	TGTGCCAGCAGCTTGGCCAAGACAGACTACGAGCAGTACTTC	CASSLAKTDYEQYF
TRBV2	NA	NA	TRBJ2-4	TGTGCCAGCAGTGACTCGGTCCCCAACATTCAGTACTTC	CASSDSVPNIQYF
TRBV2	TRBD2	few	TRBJ2-7	TGTGCCAGCAGTGAAGCGCGTCTAGCGGGGCCCTACGAGCAGTACTTC	CASSEARLAGPYEQYF
TRBV4-1	TRBD2	NA	TRBJ2-1	TGCGCCAGCAGCCAATTTCGACTAGCGGGAGGGGAGCAGTTCTTC	CASSQFRLAGGEQFF
TRBV30	NA	NA	TRBJ2-5	TGTGCCTGGAGTGGGTCCGCTAGAGAGACCCAGTACTTC	CAWSGSARETQYF
TRBV5-6	TRBD1	NA	TRBJ2-5	TGTGCCAGCAGCTTACAGGGGGTCCAAGAGACCCAGTACTTC	CASSLQGVQETQYF
TRBV6-5	TRBD1	once	TRBJ1-5	TGTGCCAGCAGCGCGACAGGGCGGCAGCCCCAGCATTTT	CASSATGRQPQHF
TRBV27	TRBD2	NA	TRBJ2-3	TGTGCCAGCAGTTTATCACGGCTAGCGGGCTTCCTAGATACGCAGTATTTT	CASSLSRLAGFLDTQYF